This T cell receptor beta chain was captured in a study of T-cell memory formation after mild COVID-19. Whole-study results and caveats: Contracting CD4+ clones sat mainly in CM and EM; CD8+ in EMRA.

Each CDR3 protein is one row after TCRdb ran MiXCR on the 5' RACE reads. The sample gives around 33,000 distinct CDR3 sequences, roughly 20% of which show up once; about 1.5% is in the top ten. The sample holds many counts of this clonotype. Its antigen remains unidentified. The germline gives CDR1 SNHLY, CDR2 FYNNEI. CDR3 size: 19 residues. Trimming cost V 1 base and J 7 bases; bases outside gene matches: 17. Sequencing was carried out using PBMCs or a T cell subset sorted from them (not recorded which). The TCR sequence derives from an adult who had mild COVID-19 (a few samples of this study predate the infection). Cell type and time point are not known. The chain combines TRBV2 with TRBJ1-4, with 8 bases fitting TRBD1. CDR3 in amino acids: CASSEEGWRTGIFLEKLFF. The CDR3 nucleotides are TGTGCCAGCAGTGAAGAGGGATGGAGGACAGGGATCTTTCTTGAAAAACTGTTTTTT.